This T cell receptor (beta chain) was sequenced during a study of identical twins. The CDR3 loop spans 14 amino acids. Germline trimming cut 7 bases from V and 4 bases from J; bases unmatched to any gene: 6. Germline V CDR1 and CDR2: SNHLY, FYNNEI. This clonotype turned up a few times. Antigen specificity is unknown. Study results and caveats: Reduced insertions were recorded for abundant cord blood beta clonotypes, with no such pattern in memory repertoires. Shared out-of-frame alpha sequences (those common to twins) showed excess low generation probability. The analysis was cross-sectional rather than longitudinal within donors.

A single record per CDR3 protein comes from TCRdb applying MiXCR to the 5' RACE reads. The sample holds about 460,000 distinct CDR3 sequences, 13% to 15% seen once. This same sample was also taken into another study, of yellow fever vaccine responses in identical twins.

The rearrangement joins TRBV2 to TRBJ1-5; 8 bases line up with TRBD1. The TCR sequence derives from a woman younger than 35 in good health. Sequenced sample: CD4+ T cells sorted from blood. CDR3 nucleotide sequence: TGTGCCAGCACGTCGGGACAGGTGAATCAGCCCCAGCATTTT. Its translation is CASTSGQVNQPQHF. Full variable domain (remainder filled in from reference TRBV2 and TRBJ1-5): EPEVTQTPSHQVTQMGQEVILRCVPISNHLYFYWYRQILGQKVEFLVSFYNNEISEKSEIFDDQFSVERPDGSNFTLKIRSTKLEDSAMYFCASTSGQVNQPQHFGDGTRLSIL.